These 13 T cell receptor beta chains were sequenced from one sample in a study of OX40 agonist ivuxolimab in advanced cancers. Produced via immunoSEQ multiplex PCR; TCRdb's table is partial and in-frame only. Of tens of thousands of clones listed, about 90% are singletons. The input for sequencing was CD4+ or CD8+ T cells sorted from blood, taken in a trial of the OX40 agonist ivuxolimab. The source of these receptors is an adult with an advanced solid tumor such as melanoma, head and neck, liver or kidney cancer.

This clone was counted a few times. The CDR3 region is CASSVGGSAAGNTIYF. The CDR3 DNA reads as TGTGCCAGCAGCGTAGGAGGGTCAGCCGCTGGAAACACCATATATTTT. This chain links TRBV9 with TRBJ1-3; D is unclear. The germline gives CDR1 SGDLS, CDR2 YYNGEE. Trimming shortened V by 0 bases and J by 2 bases, and 12 bases separated the two germline ends. This CDR3 is built from 16 residues.

The rearrangement joins TRBV19 to TRBJ2-1; 7 nucleotides match TRBD1. Germline V gives CDR1 LNHDA, CDR2 SQIVND (reference sequence). Trimming at V came to 6 bases and at J to 4 bases, leaving 3 bases not matched to a gene. The CDR3 is 13 amino acids. CDR3 region: CASREDRYNEQFF. DNA of the CDR3: TGTGCCAGTAGGGAGGACAGGTACAATGAGCAGTTCTTC.

V gene TRBV11-2 combines with J gene TRBJ2-1; D is unclear. Trimming took 2 bases from V and 7 from J, leaving 9 bases between them. This CDR3 comprises 13 residues. CDR1 is SGHAT and CDR2 is FQNNGV in the germline V gene. The CDR3 spells CASSLSLRNEQFF. The CDR3 DNA sequence: TGTGCCAGCAGCTTAAGTTTGCGTAATGAGCAGTTCTTC. Full variable domain (remainder filled in from reference TRBV11-2 and TRBJ2-1): EAGVAQSPRYKIIEKRQSVAFWCNPISGHATLYWYQQILGQGPKLLIQFQNNGVVDDSQLPKDRFSAERLKGVDSTLKIQPAKLEDSAVYLCASSLSLRNEQFFGPGTRLTVL.

The chain has TRBV7-2 and TRBJ2-1; the match to TRBD2 covers 8 bases. With V trimmed by 2 bases and J by 4 bases, 4 bases remained unmatched. This CDR3 contains 15 residues. The germline gives CDR1 SGHTA, CDR2 FQGNSA. In DNA form, the CDR3 reads TGTGCCAGCAGCTTAACTCGCGGGAGGTACAATGAGCAGTTCTTC. Encoded protein: CASSLTRGRYNEQFF.

This chain links TRBV5-1 with TRBJ1-1; 8 nucleotides agree with TRBD1. After removal of 4 bases from V and 4 bases from J, the junction contained 15 bases not matched to a gene. Germline CDR1 reads SGHRS; CDR2 reads YFSETQ. CDR3 size: 17 residues. The CDR3 DNA sequence: TGCGCCAGCAGCCCGACAGGGGCTGGCGCAATATTCACTGAAGCTTTCTTT. This encodes CASSPTGAGAIFTEAFF.

This clone occurred a few times. The chain uses TRBV7-9 and TRBJ2-1, with 10 bases identical to TRBD1. The germline V gene has CDR1 SEHNR and CDR2 FQNEAQ (reference sequence). This CDR3 is 15 amino acids long. V was pared by 5 bases and J by 7 bases, with 8 bases of the junction left unmatched. CDR3 nucleotides: TGTGCCAGCAGCAAGGGACAGGGGCTATGGAATGAGCAGTTCTTC. Its protein product is CASSKGQGLWNEQFF. Drawing the rest from reference TRBV7-9 and TRBJ2-1, the complete variable domain is DTGVSQNPRHKITKRGQNVTFRCDPISEHNRLYWYRQTLGQGPEFLTYFQNEAQLEKSRLLSDRFSAERPKGSFSTLEIQRTEQGDSAMYLCASSKGQGLWNEQFFGPGTRLTVL.

J is TRBJ2-3 and V is TRBV9; D is perhaps TRBD2 (5 bases). The CDR3 is made up of 13 amino acids. V was trimmed by 5 bases and J by 2 bases, leaving 9 bases between them. CDR1 is SGDLS, CDR2 YYNGEE, per germline. CDR3 DNA: TGTGCCAGCAGGAGAGCGGACACAGATACGCAGTATTTT. It yields the protein CASRRADTDTQYF.

The CDR3 DNA reads TGTGCCTGGAGGATGGCGGGGTACTTCTATGGCTACACCTTC. Translated: CAWRMAGYFYGYTF. The chain links TRBV30 to TRBJ1-2; D is uncertain. The CDR3 is 14 amino acids. Germline loops: CDR1 GTSNPN, CDR2 SVGIG (reference sequence). The ends were cut back, 3 bases at V and 4 bases at J, with 15 bases in the middle.

The gene calls are TRBV7-3 and TRBJ1-1; D not resolved. This CDR3 contains 14 residues. From germline, CDR1 is SGHTA and CDR2 FQGTGA. Trimming took off 2 bases at V and 1 base at J, with 8 bases between the two ends. CDR3 sequence: CASSLAAKNTEAFF. CDR3 coding DNA: TGTGCCAGCAGCTTAGCAGCCAAGAACACTGAAGCTTTCTTT.

The chain employs TRBV28 and TRBJ2-7, with 14 bases matching TRBD2. Per the germline V gene, CDR1 is MDHEN and CDR2 is SYDVKM. The CDR3 spans 20 residues. The trim removed 5 bases at V and 2 bases at J, leaving 17 bases unmatched. The CDR3 here is CASSHHSGSRLAGGPYEQYF. For the CDR3, the DNA is TGTGCCAGCAGTCACCACTCCGGTTCGCGACTAGCGGGAGGGCCCTACGAGCAGTACTTC.

The chain carries TRBV18 and TRBJ2-7; tentative D call: TRBD2 (5 bases). V was pared by 3 bases and J by 0 bases, with 9 bases between. The CDR3 contains 14 residues. Germline V CDR1 and CDR2: KGHSH, LQKENI. Here the CDR3 reads CASSPEGSSYEQYF. Here the CDR3 DNA reads TGTGCCAGCTCACCGGAAGGGAGCTCCTACGAGCAGTACTTC.

The chain recombines TRBV7-9 with TRBJ1-1; maybe TRBD1 (6 bases). Germline CDR1 SEHNR, CDR2 FQNEAQ (reference sequence). The CDR3 extends over 13 amino acids. V was trimmed by 3 bases and J by 1 base, leaving 6 bases between them. CDR3 region: CASSLGQNTEAFF. As DNA, the CDR3 is TGTGCCAGCAGCTTGGGACAGAACACTGAAGCTTTCTTT.

This chain uses TRBV29-1 with TRBJ1-5; unclear D gene. Germline CDR1 reads SQVTM; CDR2 reads ANQGSEA. The CDR3 is 13 residues long. Between the trimmed V and J ends, which lost 7 bases and 5 bases, there was a span of 15 bases. The CDR3 DNA sequence: TGCAGCGCTTTGGAAGGCGCTGATCAGCCCCAGCATTTT. Protein product: CSALEGADQPQHF.